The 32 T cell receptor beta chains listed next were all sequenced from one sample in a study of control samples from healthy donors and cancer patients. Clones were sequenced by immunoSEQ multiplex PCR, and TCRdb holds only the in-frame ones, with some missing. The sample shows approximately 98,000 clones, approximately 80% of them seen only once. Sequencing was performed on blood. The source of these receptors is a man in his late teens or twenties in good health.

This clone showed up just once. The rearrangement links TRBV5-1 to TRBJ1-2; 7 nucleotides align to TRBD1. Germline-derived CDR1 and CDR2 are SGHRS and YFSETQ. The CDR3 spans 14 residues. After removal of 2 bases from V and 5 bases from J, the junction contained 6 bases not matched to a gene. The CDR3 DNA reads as TGCGCCAGCAGCTTTCTCCAGGGGGTGTATGGCTACACCTTC. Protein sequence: CASSFLQGVYGYTF.

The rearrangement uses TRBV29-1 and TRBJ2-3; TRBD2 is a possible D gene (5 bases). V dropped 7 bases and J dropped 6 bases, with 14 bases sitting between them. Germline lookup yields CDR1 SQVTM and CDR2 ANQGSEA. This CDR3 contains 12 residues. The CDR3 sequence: CSALSRGDTQYF. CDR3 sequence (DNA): TGCAGCGCTTTAAGCAGAGGGGATACGCAGTATTTT.

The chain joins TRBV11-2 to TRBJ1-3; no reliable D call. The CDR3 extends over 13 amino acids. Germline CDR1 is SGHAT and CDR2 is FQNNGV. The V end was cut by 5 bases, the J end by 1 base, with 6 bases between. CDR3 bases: TGTGCCAGCAGCCCACTATCTGGAAACACCATATATTTT. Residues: CASSPLSGNTIYF.

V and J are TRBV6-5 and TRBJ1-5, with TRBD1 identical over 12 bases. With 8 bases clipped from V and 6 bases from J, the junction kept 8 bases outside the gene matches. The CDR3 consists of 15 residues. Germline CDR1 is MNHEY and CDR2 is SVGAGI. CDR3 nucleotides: TGTGCCAGCGTGGGGACAGGGGGCCTCTTTCAGCCCCAGCATTTT. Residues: CASVGTGGLFQPQHF.

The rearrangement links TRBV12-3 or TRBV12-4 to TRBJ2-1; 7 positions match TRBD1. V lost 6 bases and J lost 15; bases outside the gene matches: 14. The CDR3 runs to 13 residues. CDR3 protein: CASRSTGADRVFF. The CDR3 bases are TGTGCCAGCAGGTCTACGGGTGCAGACAGGGTGTTCTTC.

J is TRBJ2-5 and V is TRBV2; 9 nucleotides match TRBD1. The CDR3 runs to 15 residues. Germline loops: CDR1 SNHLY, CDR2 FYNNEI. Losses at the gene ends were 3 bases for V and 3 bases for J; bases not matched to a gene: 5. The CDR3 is CASSDPRTGEETQYF. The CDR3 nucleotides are TGTGCCAGCAGTGACCCCCGGACAGGGGAAGAGACCCAGTACTTC.

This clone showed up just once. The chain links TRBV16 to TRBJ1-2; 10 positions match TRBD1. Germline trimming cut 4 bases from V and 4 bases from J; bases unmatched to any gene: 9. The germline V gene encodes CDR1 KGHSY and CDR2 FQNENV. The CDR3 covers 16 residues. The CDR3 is CASSRKPGQGTYGYTF. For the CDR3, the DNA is TGTGCCAGCAGCCGAAAGCCGGGACAGGGGACCTATGGCTACACCTTC.

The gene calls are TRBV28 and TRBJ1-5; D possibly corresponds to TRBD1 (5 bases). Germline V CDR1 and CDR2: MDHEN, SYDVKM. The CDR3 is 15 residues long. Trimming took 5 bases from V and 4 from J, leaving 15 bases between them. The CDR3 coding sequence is TGTGCCAGCAGTCTCCGTGGGGCTCATAATCAGCCCCAGCATTTT. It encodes CASSLRGAHNQPQHF.

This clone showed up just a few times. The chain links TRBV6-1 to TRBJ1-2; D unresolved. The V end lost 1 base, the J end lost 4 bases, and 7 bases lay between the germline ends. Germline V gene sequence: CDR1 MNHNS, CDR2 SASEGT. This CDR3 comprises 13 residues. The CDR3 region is CASSEEGFYGYTF. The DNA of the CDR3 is TGTGCCAGCAGTGAAGAAGGGTTCTATGGCTACACCTTC.

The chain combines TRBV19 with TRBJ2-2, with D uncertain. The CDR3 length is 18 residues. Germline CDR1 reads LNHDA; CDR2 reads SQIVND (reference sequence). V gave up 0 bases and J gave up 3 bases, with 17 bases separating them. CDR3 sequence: CASSIDPFVSAHTGELFF. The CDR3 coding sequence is TGTGCCAGTAGTATAGATCCTTTTGTGTCCGCTCACACCGGGGAGCTGTTTTTT.

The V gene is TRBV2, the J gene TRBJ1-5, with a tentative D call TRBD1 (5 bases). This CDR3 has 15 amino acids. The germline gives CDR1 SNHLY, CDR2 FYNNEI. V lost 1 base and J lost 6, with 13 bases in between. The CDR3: CASSEVRAVGQPQHF. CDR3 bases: TGTGCCAGCAGTGAAGTCAGGGCGGTGGGTCAGCCCCAGCATTTT.

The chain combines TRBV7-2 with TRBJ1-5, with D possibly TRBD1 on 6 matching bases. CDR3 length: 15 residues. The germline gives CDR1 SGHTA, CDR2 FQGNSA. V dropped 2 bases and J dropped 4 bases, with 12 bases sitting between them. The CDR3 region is CASSLSRDTNQPQHF. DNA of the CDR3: TGTGCCAGCAGCTTAAGCAGGGACACAAATCAGCCCCAGCATTTT.

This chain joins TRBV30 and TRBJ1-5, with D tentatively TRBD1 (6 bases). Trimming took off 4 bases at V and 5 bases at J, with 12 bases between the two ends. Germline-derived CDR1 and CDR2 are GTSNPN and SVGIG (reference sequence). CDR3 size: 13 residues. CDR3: CAWNTGPHQPQHF. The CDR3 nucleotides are TGTGCCTGGAATACAGGGCCCCATCAGCCCCAGCATTTT.

The CDR3 coding sequence is TGTGCCAGCAGCTTAGGCTCGGGGGCAGGCTATGGCTACACCTTC. Its translation is CASSLGSGAGYGYTF. The J gene is TRBJ1-2, the V gene TRBV7-2; D perhaps matches TRBD1 (6 bases). The ends were cut back, 1 base at V and 4 bases at J, with 13 bases in the middle. The CDR3 runs to 15 residues. Germline CDR1 and CDR2: SGHTA and FQGNSA. Full variable domain (outside the CDR3, taken from reference TRBV7-2 and TRBJ1-2): GAGVSQSPSNKVTEKGKDVELRCDPISGHTALYWYRQSLGQGLEFLIYFQGNSAPDKSGLPSDRFSAERTGGSVSTLTIQRTQQEDSAVYLCASSLGSGAGYGYTFGSGTRLTVV.

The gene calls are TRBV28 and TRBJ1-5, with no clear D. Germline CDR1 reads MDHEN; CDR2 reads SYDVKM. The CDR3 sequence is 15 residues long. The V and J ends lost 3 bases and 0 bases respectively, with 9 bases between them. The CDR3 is CASSFSRYSNQPQHF. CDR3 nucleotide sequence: TGTGCCAGCAGTTTTTCGCGATATAGCAATCAGCCCCAGCATTTT.

The CDR3 sequence is CASSPWRGGSTDTQYF. CDR3 DNA sequence: TGTGCCAGCAGCCCATGGAGAGGGGGGAGCACAGATACGCAGTATTTT. The chain has TRBV4-2 and TRBJ2-3; D may correspond to TRBD1 or TRBD2 (6 bases each). V lost 4 bases, J lost 0 bases, and 14 bases lay in between. This CDR3 is 16 amino acids long. Germline V gene lookup returns CDR1 LGHNA and CDR2 YNFKEQ.

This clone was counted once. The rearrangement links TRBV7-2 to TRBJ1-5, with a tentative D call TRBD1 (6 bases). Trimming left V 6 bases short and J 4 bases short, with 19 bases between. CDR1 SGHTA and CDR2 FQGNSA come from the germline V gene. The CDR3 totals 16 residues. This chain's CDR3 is CASSPLAGQGNQPQHF. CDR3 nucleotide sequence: TGTGCCAGCAGTCCCCTGGCGGGCCAGGGGAATCAGCCCCAGCATTTT.

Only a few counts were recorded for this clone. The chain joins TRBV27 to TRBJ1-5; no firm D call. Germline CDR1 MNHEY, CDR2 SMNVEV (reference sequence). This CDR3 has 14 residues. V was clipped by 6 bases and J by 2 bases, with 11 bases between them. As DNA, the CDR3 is TGTGCCAGCAGCACGAAGATGGGCAATCAGCCCCAGCATTTT. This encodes CASSTKMGNQPQHF.

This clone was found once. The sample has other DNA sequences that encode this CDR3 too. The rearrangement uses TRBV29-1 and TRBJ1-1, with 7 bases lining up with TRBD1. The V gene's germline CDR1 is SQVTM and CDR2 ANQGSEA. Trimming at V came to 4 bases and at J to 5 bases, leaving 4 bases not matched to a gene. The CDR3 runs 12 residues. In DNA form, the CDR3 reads TGCAGCGTTGGGGACAGTCGGACTGAAGCTTTCTTT. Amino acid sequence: CSVGDSRTEAFF.

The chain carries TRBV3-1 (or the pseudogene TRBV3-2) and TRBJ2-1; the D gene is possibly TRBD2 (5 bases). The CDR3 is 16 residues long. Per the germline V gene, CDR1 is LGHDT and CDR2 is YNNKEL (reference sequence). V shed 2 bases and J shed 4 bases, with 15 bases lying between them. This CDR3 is CASSQTPRGSYNEQFF. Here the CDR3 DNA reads TGTGCCAGCAGCCAAACCCCCCGGGGATCTTACAATGAGCAGTTCTTC.

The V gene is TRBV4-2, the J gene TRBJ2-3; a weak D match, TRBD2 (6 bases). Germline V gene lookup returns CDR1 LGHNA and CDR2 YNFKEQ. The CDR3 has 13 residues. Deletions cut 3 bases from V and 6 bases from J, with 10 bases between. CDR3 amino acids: CASSHTSSDTQYF. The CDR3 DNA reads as TGTGCCAGCAGCCATACTAGCTCGGATACGCAGTATTTT.

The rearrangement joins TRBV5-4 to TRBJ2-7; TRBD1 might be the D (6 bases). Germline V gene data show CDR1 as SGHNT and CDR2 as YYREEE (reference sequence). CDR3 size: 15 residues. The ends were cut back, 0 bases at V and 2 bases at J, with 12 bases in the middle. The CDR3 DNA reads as TGTGCCAGCAGCTTGGACCAGGGGATTCCCTACGAGCAGTACTTC. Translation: CASSLDQGIPYEQYF.

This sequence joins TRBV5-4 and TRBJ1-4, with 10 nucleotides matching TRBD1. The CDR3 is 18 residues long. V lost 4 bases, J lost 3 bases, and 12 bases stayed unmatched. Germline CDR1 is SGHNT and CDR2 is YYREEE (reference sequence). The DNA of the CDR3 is TGTGCCAGCAGCCCCGCCTTGGGACAGGGGAGGTCTAATGAAAAACTGTTTTTT. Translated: CASSPALGQGRSNEKLFF.

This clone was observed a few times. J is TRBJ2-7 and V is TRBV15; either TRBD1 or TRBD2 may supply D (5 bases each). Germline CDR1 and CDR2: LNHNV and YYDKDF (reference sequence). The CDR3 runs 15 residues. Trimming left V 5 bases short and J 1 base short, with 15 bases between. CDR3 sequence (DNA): TGTGCCACCAGCCGCCTGAGGGGTTTGTCCTACGAGCAGTACTTC. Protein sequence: CATSRLRGLSYEQYF.

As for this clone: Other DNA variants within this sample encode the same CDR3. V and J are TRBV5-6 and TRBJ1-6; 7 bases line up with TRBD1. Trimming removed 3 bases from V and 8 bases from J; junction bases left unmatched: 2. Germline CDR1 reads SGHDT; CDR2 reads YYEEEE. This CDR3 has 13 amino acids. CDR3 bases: TGTGCCAGCAGCTCAACAGGGGATTCACCCCTCCACTTT. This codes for CASSSTGDSPLHF.

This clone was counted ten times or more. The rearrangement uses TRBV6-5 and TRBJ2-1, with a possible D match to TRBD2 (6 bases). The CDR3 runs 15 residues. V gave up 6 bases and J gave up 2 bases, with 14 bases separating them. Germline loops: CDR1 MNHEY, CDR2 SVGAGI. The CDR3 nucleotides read TGTGCCAGCAGCGCGGGACTGCGGCCCTACAATGAGCAGTTCTTC. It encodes CASSAGLRPYNEQFF.

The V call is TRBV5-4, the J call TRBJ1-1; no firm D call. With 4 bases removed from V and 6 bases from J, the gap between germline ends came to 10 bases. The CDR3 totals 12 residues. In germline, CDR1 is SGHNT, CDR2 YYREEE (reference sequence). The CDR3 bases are TGTGCCAGCAGCGGCCGAGACGCTGAAGCTTTCTTT. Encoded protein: CASSGRDAEAFF.

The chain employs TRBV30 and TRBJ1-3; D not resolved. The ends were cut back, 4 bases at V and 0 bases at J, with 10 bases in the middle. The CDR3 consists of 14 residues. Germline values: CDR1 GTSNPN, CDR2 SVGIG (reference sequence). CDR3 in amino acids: CAWTGRPSGNTIYF. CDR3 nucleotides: TGTGCCTGGACAGGCCGGCCCTCTGGAAACACCATATATTTT.

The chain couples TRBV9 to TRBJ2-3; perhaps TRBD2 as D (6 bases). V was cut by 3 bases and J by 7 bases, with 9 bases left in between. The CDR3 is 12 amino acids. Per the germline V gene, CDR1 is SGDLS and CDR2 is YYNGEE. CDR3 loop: CASSGDFNTQYF. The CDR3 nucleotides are TGTGCCAGCAGCGGGGACTTCAATACGCAGTATTTT.

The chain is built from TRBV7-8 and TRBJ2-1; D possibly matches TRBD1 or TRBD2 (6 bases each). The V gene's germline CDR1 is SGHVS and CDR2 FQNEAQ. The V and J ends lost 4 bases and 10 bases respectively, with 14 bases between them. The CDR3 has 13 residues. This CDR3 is CASSSGRGPEQFF. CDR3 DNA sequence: TGTGCCAGCAGCTCTGGCCGGGGGCCCGAGCAGTTCTTC.

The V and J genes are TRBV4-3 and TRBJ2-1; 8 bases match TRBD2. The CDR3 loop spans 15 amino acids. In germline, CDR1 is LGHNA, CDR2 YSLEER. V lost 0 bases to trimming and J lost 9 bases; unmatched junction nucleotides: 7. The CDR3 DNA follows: TGCGCCAGCAGCCAAGATTCCGGGGGGGGCCCTGAGCAGTTCTTC. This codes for CASSQDSGGGPEQFF.

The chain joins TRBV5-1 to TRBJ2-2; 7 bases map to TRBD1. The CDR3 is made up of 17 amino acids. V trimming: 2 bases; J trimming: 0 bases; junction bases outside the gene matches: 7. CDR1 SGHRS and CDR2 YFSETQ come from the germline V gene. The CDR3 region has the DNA TGCGCCAGCAGCTTCTCCCCCCAGGGGGCGAACACCGGGGAGCTGTTTTTT. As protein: CASSFSPQGANTGELFF.